A single sample gave rise to the 10 T cell receptor beta chains below, sequenced in a study of radiation and T cells in renal cell carcinoma. Time point described: blood 2 weeks post-SBRT. Specified treatment: 15 Gy SBRT to primary tumor, nephrectomy 4 weeks later. Here immunoSEQ multiplex PCR was the method, and the copy in TCRdb shows in-frame clones only, minus some. The profile shows some 130,000 clones, 88% of them singletons. The sample was blood, taken from a patient whose treatment included radiotherapy and nephrectomy. The receptors originated from a woman aged 70-85 years with renal cell carcinoma.

DNA for the CDR3: TGTGCCAGCAATGGGCAGTCTTATGGCTACACCTTC. Translation gives CASNGQSYGYTF. The V gene is TRBV28, the J gene TRBJ1-2, with no clear D. V was shortened by 7 bases and J by 5 bases, with 11 bases between the two germline ends. From germline, CDR1 is MDHEN and CDR2 SYDVKM. The CDR3 contains 12 residues.

The chain carries TRBV7-9 and TRBJ1-4; maybe TRBD1 (5 bases). This CDR3 has 15 amino acids. The V and J ends lost 4 bases and 4 bases respectively, with 13 bases between them. Per germline, CDR1 SEHNR and CDR2 FQNEAQ (reference sequence). CDR3 in DNA: TGTGCCAGCAGCTCGTTACAGGTGCATAATGAAAAACTGTTTTTT. Its translation is CASSSLQVHNEKLFF.

V is TRBV30 and J is TRBJ1-5; weak D call: TRBD1 (5 bases). V shed 1 base and J shed 0 bases, with 7 bases lying between them. The CDR3 runs to 14 residues. From germline, CDR1 is GTSNPN and CDR2 SVGIG (reference sequence). In nucleotides, the CDR3 is TGTGCCTGGAGTGCAGGGAATAGCAATCAGCCCCAGCATTTT. As protein: CAWSAGNSNQPQHF. The full variable domain, its missing parts supplied by reference TRBV30 and TRBJ1-5, is SQTIHQWPATLVQPVGSPLSLECTVEGTSNPNLYWYRQAAGRGLQLLFYSVGIGQISSEVPQNLSASRPQDRQFILSSKKLLLSDSGFYLCAWSAGNSNQPQHFGDGTRLSIL.

V usage is TRBV4-2 and J usage is TRBJ2-7; 7 nucleotides line up with TRBD1. The CDR3 has 17 residues. V gave up 4 bases and J gave up 0 bases; unmatched junction bases: 12. CDR1 is LGHNA and CDR2 is YNFKEQ in the germline V gene. DNA of the CDR3: TGTGCCAGCAGCCCTAACAGGGGCGGCGCGCCCTCCTACGAGCAGTACTTC. Protein product: CASSPNRGGAPSYEQYF.

This clone has only one observation. The rearrangement uses TRBV14 and TRBJ1-3; D uncertain. V was trimmed by 0 bases and J by 8 bases, leaving 8 bases between them. The CDR3 contains 13 residues. The germline V gene has CDR1 SGHDN and CDR2 FVKESK. This CDR3 is CASSQDLRDTIYF. CDR3 DNA: TGTGCCAGCAGCCAAGATCTCCGGGACACCATATATTTT.

The chain couples TRBV27 to TRBJ2-7; no definite D call. Per the germline V gene, CDR1 is MNHEY and CDR2 is SMNVEV (reference sequence). V gave up 5 bases and J gave up 3 bases, with 11 bases separating them. The CDR3 is 13 residues long. This CDR3 reads CASSPRWGYEQYF. The DNA for the CDR3 is TGTGCCAGCAGTCCTAGGTGGGGCTACGAGCAGTACTTC.

The rearrangement joins TRBV9 to TRBJ1-1; D is unresolved. Germline V gives CDR1 SGDLS, CDR2 YYNGEE. This CDR3 region has 13 residues. V was cut by 0 bases and J by 6 bases, with 9 bases left in between. CDR3 nucleotide sequence: TGTGCCAGCAGCGTAGGTGGTTCCCCTGAAGCTTTCTTT. The encoded protein is CASSVGGSPEAFF.

This clone has just a few counts. V is TRBV5-1 and J is TRBJ1-1, with D possibly TRBD1 on 6 matching bases. V lost 2 bases, J lost 0 bases, and 8 bases lay in between. CDR1 and CDR2 from the germline V gene are SGHRS and YFSETQ. This CDR3 contains 14 residues. The CDR3 bases are TGCGCCAGCAGCTTACAGGGTGTGAACACTGAAGCTTTCTTT. It codes for CASSLQGVNTEAFF. Variable domain in full (rest from reference TRBV5-1 and TRBJ1-1): KAGVTQTPRYLIKTRGQQVTLSCSPISGHRSVSWYQQTPGQGLQFLFEYFSETQRNKGNFPGRFSGRQFSNSRSEMNVSTLELGDSALYLCASSLQGVNTEAFFGQGTRLTVV.

The rearrangement joins TRBV10-3 to TRBJ2-3; 10 nucleotides match TRBD2. The CDR3 totals 16 residues. Unmatched junction bases numbered 8, after V lost 6 bases and J lost 2 bases. Germline V CDR1 and CDR2: ENHRY, SYGVKD. This chain's CDR3 is CAIRGGLARLTDTQYF. CDR3 sequence (DNA): TGTGCCATCAGGGGGGGACTAGCGCGACTCACAGATACGCAGTATTTT.

This chain connects TRBV4-2 to TRBJ2-5; 12 positions agree with TRBD2. This CDR3 has 17 amino acids. CDR1 LGHNA and CDR2 YNFKEQ come from the germline V gene. The V gene end was trimmed by 0 bases and the J gene end by 2 bases; junction bases not matched to a gene: 4. The CDR3 region is CASSQDRLAGGQETQYF. The CDR3 DNA reads TGTGCCAGCAGCCAAGATAGGCTAGCGGGGGGGCAAGAGACCCAGTACTTC.